This T cell receptor (beta chain) came from a study of shared clonotypes between healthy human individuals. Study-wide context: Per donor, three plates held CD4 naive cells, three held CD4 memory, two held CD8 naive and one held CD8 memory.

At deep level, the assay was performed. Each subset's genomic DNA was split evenly across several immunoSEQ plates. The method was immunoSEQ multiplex PCR; TCRdb's version includes in-frame clones alone and lacks a portion of them. Here the sample spans about 680,000 clones, approximately 79% being singletons. CD4+ cell separation produced CD45RA+ naive and CD45RA-negative memory subsets. Germline values: CDR1 SGHRS, CDR2 YFSETQ. The CDR3 is 13 amino acids. V was shortened by 4 bases and J by 4 bases, with 11 bases between the two germline ends. Sequencing was performed on memory CD4+ T cells sorted from blood. The subset here: CD45RA-negative fraction. The chain uses TRBV5-1 and TRBJ2-5, with unresolved D. The sequence derives from a woman in her twenties or thirties in good health. For the CDR3, the DNA is TGCGCCAGCAGCACCGACGGTCGAGAGACCCAGTACTTC. It specifies CASSTDGRETQYF. The entire variable domain, with the rest obtained from reference TRBV5-1 and TRBJ2-5, is as follows: KAGVTQTPRYLIKTRGQQVTLSCSPISGHRSVSWYQQTPGQGLQFLFEYFSETQRNKGNFPGRFSGRQFSNSRSEMNVSTLELGDSALYLCASSTDGRETQYFGPGTRLLVL.